The 11 T cell receptor beta chains below come from one sample, sequenced in a study of shared clonotypes between healthy human individuals. Sequenced by immunoSEQ multiplex PCR; TCRdb stores in-frame clones only, minus some. This repertoire shows millions of clones, just under 95% found once; its top ten account for roughly 1%. CD45RO-negative, CCR7-selected cells formed the naive CD8 fraction, which excluded terminally differentiated effector memory CD45RA+ cells. The specimen was naive CD8+ T cells sorted from blood. The receptors stem from a man between 18 and 35 years old in good health.

The rearrangement joins TRBV9 to TRBJ1-3, with TRBD1 matching 7 bases. The CDR3 is 15 amino acids. Germline V gene data show CDR1 as SGDLS and CDR2 as YYNGEE. V trimming: 4 bases; J trimming: 3 bases; junction bases outside the gene matches: 7. The CDR3 nucleotides read TGTGCCAGCAGCCCTGGGACAGCTCATGGAAACACCATATATTTT. Amino acid sequence: CASSPGTAHGNTIYF.

This chain uses TRBV6-1 with TRBJ2-5, with 10 bases aligning to TRBD2. This CDR3 has 16 amino acids. The V and J ends lost 2 bases and 5 bases, in that order; junction bases with no gene match: 8. Germline V gives CDR1 MNHNS, CDR2 SASEGT. CDR3 residues: CASSEWGLALWETQYF. CDR3 sequence (DNA): TGTGCCAGCAGTGAATGGGGACTAGCGCTGTGGGAGACCCAGTACTTC.

This sequence joins TRBV5-1 and TRBJ2-5, with D possibly TRBD2 on 6 matching bases. The V end lost 4 bases, the J end lost 9 bases, and 28 bases lay between the germline ends. This CDR3 contains 17 residues. CDR1 is SGHRS, CDR2 YFSETQ, per germline. The CDR3 spells CASSPEGPTESPGAQYF. CDR3 coding DNA: TGCGCCAGCAGCCCAGAGGGACCGACCGAGTCCCCGGGGGCCCAGTACTTC.

The V and J genes are TRBV30 and TRBJ2-1; TRBD2 matches at 9 bases. This CDR3 comprises 17 residues. The germline V gene encodes CDR1 GTSNPN and CDR2 SVGIG (reference sequence). V dropped 7 bases and J dropped 1; count of bases not matched to a gene: 14. The chain's CDR3 is CAFLTSGVTTSYNEQFF. In DNA form, the CDR3 reads TGTGCCTTTCTGACTAGCGGCGTCACTACTTCCTACAATGAGCAGTTCTTC. Variable domain in full (rest from reference TRBV30 and TRBJ2-1): SQTIHQWPATLVQPVGSPLSLECTVEGTSNPNLYWYRQAAGRGLQLLFYSVGIGQISSEVPQNLSASRPQDRQFILSSKKLLLSDSGFYLCAFLTSGVTTSYNEQFFGPGTRLTVL.

Note on this clone: Other DNA sequences within the sample encode an identical CDR3. This rearrangement joins TRBV4-1 to TRBJ2-5; D gene uncertain. Between the trimmed V and J ends, which lost 1 base and 5 bases, there was a span of 8 bases. From germline, CDR1 is MGHRA and CDR2 YSYEKL. The CDR3 is 13 amino acids. The CDR3 here is CASSQAVGETQYF. The CDR3 DNA reads TGCGCCAGCAGCCAAGCAGTCGGGGAGACCCAGTACTTC.

The chain is built from TRBV5-6 and TRBJ2-7; 9 bases agree with TRBD1. This CDR3 has 16 amino acids. V trimming: 4 bases; J trimming: 3 bases; junction bases outside the gene matches: 11. CDR1 and CDR2 from the germline V gene are SGHDT and YYEEEE. The CDR3 is CASSLGQGAIVYEQYF. Written as DNA, the CDR3 is TGTGCCAGCAGCCTGGGACAGGGCGCGATCGTCTACGAGCAGTACTTC.

The chain uses TRBV7-2 and TRBJ1-1; no reliable D call. With 3 bases removed from V and 1 base from J, the gap between germline ends came to 9 bases. Germline assignment: CDR1 SGHTA and CDR2 FQGNSA. This CDR3 region has 14 residues. The CDR3 loop is CASSFSWGNTEAFF. CDR3 coding DNA: TGTGCCAGCAGCTTCTCGTGGGGGAACACTGAAGCTTTCTTT.

The CDR3 bases are TGTGCCAGCAGCTTGAACAGGGGGTTACGCTCTGGAAACACCATATATTTT. Translated: CASSLNRGLRSGNTIYF. The chain carries TRBV7-2 and TRBJ1-3; 8 bases fit TRBD1. The CDR3 loop spans 17 amino acids. With V trimmed by 3 bases and J by 0 bases, 7 bases remained unmatched. Germline V gene lookup returns CDR1 SGHTA and CDR2 FQGNSA.

This clone appeared once. The gene calls are TRBV28 and TRBJ1-1; D is unclear. The CDR3 covers 13 residues. Trimming pared 4 bases from V and 1 base from J, leaving 7 bases between. Germline V gives CDR1 MDHEN, CDR2 SYDVKM. The chain's CDR3 is CASSYRQNTEAFF. In DNA, the CDR3 is TGTGCCAGCAGTTACAGACAGAACACTGAAGCTTTCTTT.

As for this clone: This same CDR3 is encoded by further DNA sequences in the sample. CDR3 DNA sequence: TGCGCCAGCAGCTTGGTCCAGGGAGGTACAGATACGCAGTATTTT. It codes for CASSLVQGGTDTQYF. The chain is built from TRBV5-1 and TRBJ2-3, with TRBD2 as a possible D gene (6 bases). Germline values: CDR1 SGHRS, CDR2 YFSETQ. Between the trimmed V and J ends, which lost 0 bases and 3 bases, there was a span of 11 bases. The CDR3 runs to 15 residues.

This chain uses TRBV2 with TRBJ2-5; a possible D gene is TRBD2 (7 bases). Germline CDR1 is SNHLY and CDR2 is FYNNEI. This CDR3 comprises 16 residues. V was pared by 1 base and J by 6 bases, with 18 bases between. The CDR3 nucleotides are TGTGCCAGCAGTGAAGACGAGGGGAGGGGGGAAAAGACCCAGTACTTC. This encodes CASSEDEGRGEKTQYF.